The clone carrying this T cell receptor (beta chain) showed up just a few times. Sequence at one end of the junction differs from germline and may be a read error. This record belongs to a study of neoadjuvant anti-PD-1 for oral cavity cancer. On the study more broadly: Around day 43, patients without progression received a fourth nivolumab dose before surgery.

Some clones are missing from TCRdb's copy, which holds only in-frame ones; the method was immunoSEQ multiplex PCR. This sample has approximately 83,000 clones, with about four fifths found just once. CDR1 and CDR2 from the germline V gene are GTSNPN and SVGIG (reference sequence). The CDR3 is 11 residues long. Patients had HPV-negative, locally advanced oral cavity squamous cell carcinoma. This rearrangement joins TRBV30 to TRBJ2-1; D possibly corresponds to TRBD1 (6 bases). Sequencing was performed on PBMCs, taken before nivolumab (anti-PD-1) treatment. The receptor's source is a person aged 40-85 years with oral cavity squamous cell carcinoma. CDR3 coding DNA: TGTGCCTGGAGTGTTGGCAGGGGTGGTATCTTC. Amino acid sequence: CAWSVGRGGIF.